This T cell receptor (beta chain) appears in the sequencing data of a study of regulatory T cells in long-lasting Graves disease. Study-wide points: Persistent disease exhibited a predilection for TRBV28, TRBJ1-2 and TRBJ2-5. Thyroid tissue was not sampled; only peripheral blood was.

Between the trimmed V and J ends, which lost 3 bases and 1 base, there was a span of 12 bases. Germline V gene lookup returns CDR1 SGHTA and CDR2 FQGNSA. This CDR3 is built from 16 residues. TCR beta libraries were built with iRepertoire HTBI primers and Arm-PCR of CDR3 regions. A single record per CDR3 protein comes from TCRdb applying MiXCR to the multiplex PCR reads. Among approximately 400,000 distinct CDR3 sequences listed, approximately 16% were seen once. This clonotype has a handful of counts. What it binds is unknown. Time point meaning: newly diagnosed GD, antithyroid drugs for less than 3 months. Extracted RNA from PBMCs served as the source of the TCR library. These same data were also listed under a study on T cells in Graves' hyperthyroidism and ophthalmopathy.

The receptor was derived from a woman between 40 and 55 years old with Graves disease. The V call is TRBV7-2, the J call TRBJ2-2; tentatively, D is TRBD2 (6 bases). The sequences come from peripheral blood mononuclear cells (PBMCs), collected at new diagnosis, from a patient treated with antithyroid drugs. CDR3 nucleotides: TGTGCCAGCAGCTTGTTCGTTAGCGGGAACACCGGGGAGCTGTTTTTT. Protein sequence: CASSLFVSGNTGELFF.